Below are 27 T cell receptor beta chains sequenced from a single sample in a study of T cells after yellow fever vaccination. TCRdb recomputed calls from the 5' RACE reads with MiXCR, one row per CDR3 protein. Of roughly 500,000 distinct CDR3 sequences in the sample, 15% to 20% are singletons; the top ten hold over 11%. Material: PBMCs, obtained 15 days after the yellow fever booster vaccination. These receptors were obtained from a man aged 25 to 40 who received the YFV17D yellow fever vaccine.

This clonotype was seen more than once but under ten times. The CDR3, as DNA: TGTGCCAGCAGCTTGATTGGGGACAGGGCCTACAATGAGCAGTTCTTC. Its translation: CASSLIGDRAYNEQFF. V usage is TRBV7-2 and J usage is TRBJ2-1; 9 bases are a match to TRBD1. The germline CDR1 and CDR2 sequences are SGHTA and FQGNSA. Unmatched junction bases numbered 5, after V lost 3 bases and J lost 2 bases. The CDR3 contains 16 residues.

The chain has TRBV5-1 and TRBJ2-1; D gene ambiguous. CDR1 is SGHRS, CDR2 YFSETQ, per germline. The CDR3 runs 12 residues. Trimming left V 2 bases short and J 2 bases short, with 2 bases between. The DNA for the CDR3 is TGCGCCAGCAGCTTCACCTACAATGAGCAGTTCTTC. This translates into CASSFTYNEQFF.

This clonotype has more than one count but fewer than ten. The rearrangement joins TRBV7-6 to TRBJ2-7; D is unclear. From germline, CDR1 is SGHVS and CDR2 FNYEAQ. The CDR3 length is 13 residues. V was shortened by 0 bases and J by 4 bases, with 7 bases between the two germline ends. This chain's CDR3 is CASSLATDYEQYF. Here the CDR3 DNA reads TGTGCCAGCAGCTTAGCGACGGATTACGAGCAGTACTTC.

This clonotype has just a few counts. This rearrangement joins TRBV5-5 to TRBJ2-5; 7 nucleotides align to TRBD1. This CDR3 is built from 14 residues. Trimming took 4 bases from V and 5 from J; bases not matched to a gene: 8. CDR1 and CDR2 from the germline V gene are SGHKS and YYEKEE (reference sequence). The CDR3 bases are TGTGCCAGCAGCGGTCAGACAGGGTATGAGACCCAGTACTTC. It codes for CASSGQTGYETQYF.

CDR3 sequence reads: CSVVNRQGASEAFF. The CDR3 DNA follows: TGCAGCGTTGTAAATCGACAGGGGGCGTCTGAAGCTTTCTTT. The chain couples TRBV29-1 to TRBJ1-1; 10 bases match TRBD1. V was pared by 4 bases and J by 6 bases, with 8 bases of the junction left unmatched. The CDR3 is 14 residues long. The germline V gene encodes CDR1 SQVTM and CDR2 ANQGSEA.

In its sample, this clonotype was seen a few times. The chain couples TRBV20-1 to TRBJ2-7; 10 bases agree with TRBD2. The germline V gene encodes CDR1 DFQATT and CDR2 SNEGSKA (reference sequence). Germline trimming cut 4 bases from V and 6 bases from J; bases unmatched to any gene: 9. This CDR3 is built from 14 residues. CDR3: CSAKNTSGISEQYF. CDR3 nucleotides: TGCAGTGCTAAAAACACTAGCGGGATTTCCGAGCAGTACTTC.

The table lists this clonotype with a few counts. The V and J genes are TRBV5-1 and TRBJ2-7, with 9 bases identical to TRBD1. V was clipped by 3 bases and J by 4 bases; unmatched bases: 5. The CDR3 totals 14 residues. Germline-derived CDR1 and CDR2 are SGHRS and YFSETQ. The CDR3 coding sequence is TGCGCCAGCAGCTCCGGGACAGGGAGGTACGAGCAGTACTTC. This encodes CASSSGTGRYEQYF. Full variable domain (rest looked up from reference TRBV5-1 and TRBJ2-7): KAGVTQTPRYLIKTRGQQVTLSCSPISGHRSVSWYQQTPGQGLQFLFEYFSETQRNKGNFPGRFSGRQFSNSRSEMNVSTLELGDSALYLCASSSGTGRYEQYFGPGTRLTVT.

V is TRBV20-1 and J is TRBJ1-1; tentatively, D is TRBD1 (5 bases). This CDR3 region has 11 residues. The germline gives CDR1 DFQATT, CDR2 SNEGSKA (reference sequence). The V end lost 6 bases, the J end lost 7 bases, and 12 bases lay between the germline ends. The CDR3 bases are TGCAGTGCGTCTACAACAGGTGAAGCTTTCTTT. Translation gives CSASTTGEAFF.

The chain is built from TRBV7-6 and TRBJ2-2, with D tentatively TRBD1 (6 bases). Germline loops: CDR1 SGHVS, CDR2 FNYEAQ. This CDR3 has 16 residues. V lost 1 base to trimming and J lost 5 bases, with 14 bases between them. This chain's CDR3 is CASSLVRGMETGELFF. In DNA, the CDR3 is TGTGCCAGCAGCTTAGTGAGGGGGATGGAGACCGGGGAGCTGTTTTTT.

This clonotype appeared a few times. The gene calls are TRBV12-3 or TRBV12-4 and TRBJ2-7; D is unclear. The CDR3 covers 15 residues. Trimming took off 1 base at V and 1 base at J, with 11 bases between the two ends. DNA for the CDR3: TGTGCCAGCAGTTTAGAAGGCACCCAATCCTACGAGCAGTACTTC. Translation gives CASSLEGTQSYEQYF.

The chain couples TRBV5-4 to TRBJ2-1; D unclear. Germline CDR1 SGHNT, CDR2 YYREEE (reference sequence). The CDR3 sequence is 15 residues long. The V gene lost 0 bases and the J gene lost 4 bases, with 11 bases spanning the gap. The CDR3 loop reads CASSLDLGSYNEQFF. DNA for the CDR3: TGTGCCAGCAGCTTGGATCTGGGCAGTTACAATGAGCAGTTCTTC.

The V call is TRBV5-4, the J call TRBJ2-7; D is unclear. Germline V gene sequence: CDR1 SGHNT, CDR2 YYREEE (reference sequence). There are 14 residues in the CDR3. Trimming stripped 6 bases from V and 6 bases from J, with 19 bases between. CDR3 sequence: CASTVDGESREQYF. CDR3 DNA sequence: TGTGCCAGCACTGTGGACGGTGAGTCTCGCGAGCAGTACTTC.

This chain uses TRBV29-1 with TRBJ1-4; possibly TRBD1 for D (6 bases). This CDR3 has 15 amino acids. The V end was cut by 6 bases, the J end by 8 bases, with 22 bases between. Germline lookup yields CDR1 SQVTM and CDR2 ANQGSEA. In nucleotides, the CDR3 is TGCAGCGTCCACCGGGGGATACAGGGAGGCGAAAAACTGTTTTTT. Translating it yields CSVHRGIQGGEKLFF.

The V gene is TRBV29-1, the J gene TRBJ1-1; 8 nucleotides agree with TRBD1. V trimming: 3 bases; J trimming: 1 base; junction bases outside the gene matches: 1. This CDR3 contains 13 residues. Germline-derived CDR1 and CDR2 are SQVTM and ANQGSEA. The CDR3 DNA follows: TGCAGCGTTGACGACAGGGGGAACACTGAAGCTTTCTTT. Translation gives CSVDDRGNTEAFF.

The chain links TRBV6-5 to TRBJ2-3; 15 bases align to TRBD2. After removal of 2 bases from V and 5 bases from J, the junction contained 8 bases not matched to a gene. This CDR3 spans 18 amino acids. CDR1 and CDR2 (germline): MNHEY, SVGAGI. The CDR3 here is CASSYNGGLAGGRDTQYF. The CDR3, as DNA: TGTGCCAGCAGTTACAACGGGGGACTAGCGGGAGGAAGAGATACGCAGTATTTT.

This chain connects TRBV5-1 to TRBJ2-7; no clear D gene. The V and J ends lost 4 bases and 2 bases respectively, with 10 bases between them. Germline CDR1 is SGHRS and CDR2 is YFSETQ. CDR3 length equals 13 residues. CDR3 DNA: TGCGCCAGCAGCGGCCTGACCCCCTACGAGCAGTACTTC. Residues: CASSGLTPYEQYF.

This chain links TRBV7-9 with TRBJ2-3; 7 nucleotides line up with TRBD2. The CDR3 has 15 amino acids. The trim removed 5 bases at V and 2 bases at J, leaving 7 bases unmatched. Looked up from germline, CDR1 is SEHNR and CDR2 is FQNEAQ (reference sequence). CDR3 DNA sequence: TGTGCCAGCAGCCCTCGGCGGGAGCCCACAGATACGCAGTATTTT. It codes for CASSPRREPTDTQYF.

The genes are TRBV12-3 or TRBV12-4 and TRBJ1-5; D perhaps matches TRBD1 (5 bases). Trimming took off 6 bases at V and 5 bases at J, with 14 bases between the two ends. CDR3 size: 14 residues. CDR3 loop: CASRNSGSHQPQHF. The CDR3 bases are TGTGCCAGCAGGAACTCAGGGAGTCATCAGCCCCAGCATTTT.

The chain employs TRBV5-1 and TRBJ2-5; 7 nucleotides align to TRBD1. Trimming cost V 0 bases and J 4 bases; bases outside gene matches: 9. Germline CDR1 reads SGHRS; CDR2 reads YFSETQ. CDR3 length equals 16 residues. CDR3 DNA: TGCGCCAGCAGCTTGGACTTCCGACAGGGTGGAGAGACCCAGTACTTC. Protein product: CASSLDFRQGGETQYF.

This clonotype has only a few counts. The chain is built from TRBV12-3 or TRBV12-4 and TRBJ2-1, with 12 bases that match TRBD2. With 5 bases clipped from V and 7 bases from J, the junction kept 3 bases outside the gene matches. The CDR3 contains 14 residues. The DNA of the CDR3 is TGTGCCAGCAGTGGACTAGCGGGGTTAAATGAGCAGTTCTTC. It is translated as CASSGLAGLNEQFF.

The CDR3 protein is CASSVGSGTEYEQYF. The CDR3 nucleotides read TGTGCCAGCAGCGTAGGTTCCGGGACTGAGTACGAGCAGTACTTC. The gene calls are TRBV9 and TRBJ2-7, with D possibly matching TRBD2 (6 bases). Germline V gene data show CDR1 as SGDLS and CDR2 as YYNGEE. The CDR3 extends over 15 amino acids. V was shortened by 0 bases and J by 4 bases, with 14 bases between the two germline ends.

There are a few counts of this clonotype. This chain joins TRBV11-2 and TRBJ2-1, with TRBD2 matching 10 bases. V shed 7 bases and J 0 bases; nucleotides not matched to a gene: 6. CDR1 and CDR2 (germline): SGHAT, FQNNGV. The CDR3 spans 16 residues. CDR3 sequence: CASTRGTSASYNEQFF. The CDR3 DNA reads TGTGCCAGCACGAGGGGGACTAGCGCCTCCTACAATGAGCAGTTCTTC. The variable domain in full, with the rest retrieved from reference TRBV11-2 and TRBJ2-1, is EAGVAQSPRYKIIEKRQSVAFWCNPISGHATLYWYQQILGQGPKLLIQFQNNGVVDDSQLPKDRFSAERLKGVDSTLKIQPAKLEDSAVYLCASTRGTSASYNEQFFGPGTRLTVL.

The CDR3 is CATSEGGTLYEQYF. The DNA for the CDR3 is TGTGCCACCAGCGAGGGCGGGACCCTCTACGAGCAGTACTTC. This rearrangement joins TRBV15 to TRBJ2-7; a weak D match, TRBD2 (6 bases). Germline V gene lookup returns CDR1 LNHNV and CDR2 YYDKDF (reference sequence). The CDR3 is 14 residues long. The germline V and J ends were trimmed by 5 bases and 3 bases, with 14 bases remaining between them.

A few counts support this clonotype. The J gene is TRBJ2-1, the V gene TRBV7-9; TRBD2 agrees at 9 bases. Germline CDR1 reads SEHNR; CDR2 reads FQNEAQ (reference sequence). Trimming cost V 1 base and J 11 bases; bases outside gene matches: 9. This CDR3 contains 15 residues. CDR3 nucleotides: TGTGCCAGCAGCTTAGTGAGTCTAGCGGGAACGCAGCAGTTCTTC. It encodes CASSLVSLAGTQQFF.

The CDR3 DNA is TGTGCCAGCTGTGACTTACGCTCCTACGAGCAGTACTTC. This gives the protein CASCDLRSYEQYF. The rearrangement links TRBV7-9 to TRBJ2-7; D is unresolved. Germline CDR1 is SEHNR and CDR2 is FQNEAQ (reference sequence). The V gene lost 8 bases and the J gene lost 0 bases, with 11 bases spanning the gap. The CDR3 extends over 13 amino acids.

Written as DNA, the CDR3 is TGTGCCAGCAGCTTGGAGGTTGTCAGTAACCAGCAGTTCTTC. Its protein is CASSLEVVSNQQFF. The V gene is TRBV5-5, the J gene TRBJ2-1, with D uncertain. Trimming pared 0 bases from V and 11 bases from J, leaving 15 bases between. Germline V CDR1 and CDR2: SGHKS, YYEKEE (reference sequence). This CDR3 spans 14 amino acids.

This clonotype showed up just a few times. The CDR3 DNA sequence: TGCGCCAGCACCACCGGTGGGAGCACAGATACGCAGTATTTT. Residues: CASTTGGSTDTQYF. The chain couples TRBV5-1 to TRBJ2-3; D uncertain. This CDR3 region has 14 residues. V lost 6 bases, J lost 0 bases, and 11 bases lay in between. Germline V gives CDR1 SGHRS, CDR2 YFSETQ.